A single T cell receptor (beta chain) is shown here with its context. Antigen: not known. This specimen comes from a study of Tregs in tolerant kidney transplant recipients. The study's findings and limits: Antigen-driven expansion was suggested because donor-specific Tregs expanded more than all Tregs in tolerant patients. The small number of patients limits these findings pending further validation.

Method: immunoSEQ multiplex PCR; TCRdb's copy keeps in-frame clones and lacks some. The sample carries 75,000 to 85,000 clones, approximately 90% recorded once. Germline CDR1 LNHDA, CDR2 SQIVND (reference sequence). Trimming cost V 6 bases and J 3 bases, with 13 bases left between them. The CDR3 is made up of 14 amino acids. Unstimulated Tregs (CD4+CD25+CD127-) and CD4+CD25- non-Tregs were sorted from PBMCs. Regulatory T cells were sorted from thawed PBMCs rested overnight at 37°C with around 220 IU/ml IL-2. This receptor was identified in a human donor who received a combined kidney and bone marrow transplant. Sequencing was performed on Tregs from blood, taken before the transplant. V usage is TRBV19 and J usage is TRBJ2-3, with D hard to call. The CDR3 loop reads CASSPRAQTDTQYF. The CDR3 nucleotides are TGTGCCAGTAGCCCCCGGGCCCAGACAGATACGCAGTATTTT.